Listed here are 24 T cell receptor beta chains from one sample, sequenced in a study of blood T cells in healthy people across ages. A second about 6 to 11 cycle PCR used barcoded and J-beta primers. TCRdb re-analysed the 5' RACE reads in MiXCR, keeping a single row per CDR3 protein. The repertoire holds about 970,000 distinct CDR3 sequences, about 53% seen once, with about 22% in the top ten. The specimen sequenced was blood. The receptors shown here come from a woman in her sixties or seventies in good health.

The chain employs TRBV12-3 or TRBV12-4 and TRBJ2-3; 11 nucleotides match TRBD2. The CDR3 is 16 amino acids. Germline trimming cut 6 bases from V and 4 bases from J; bases unmatched to any gene: 9. This CDR3 reads CASRPVAGGISDTQYF. In DNA, the CDR3 is TGTGCCAGCAGGCCTGTAGCGGGAGGGATATCAGATACGCAGTATTTT.

The chain uses TRBV27 and TRBJ2-7, with D tentatively TRBD1 (6 bases). V shed 5 bases and J shed 2 bases, with 13 bases lying between them. CDR3 size: 14 residues. Per germline, CDR1 MNHEY and CDR2 SMNVEV (reference sequence). Written as DNA, the CDR3 is TGTGCCAGCAGTCATTCGACAGGACCCTACGAGCAGTACTTC. It translates to CASSHSTGPYEQYF.

J is TRBJ1-2 and V is TRBV6-6; D not resolved. This CDR3 has 13 residues. From germline, CDR1 is MNHNY and CDR2 SVGAGI (reference sequence). V was clipped by 7 bases and J by 7 bases, with 16 bases between them. The CDR3 nucleotides are TGTGCCAGCACCCCACTCAAGGGTCGTGGCTACACCTTC. Translating it yields CASTPLKGRGYTF.

V usage is TRBV3-1 and J usage is TRBJ2-5; 7 positions agree with TRBD1. The CDR3 length is 16 residues. V shed 1 base, J shed 4 bases, and the junction held 9 bases outside the gene matches. Germline V lookup: CDR1 LGHDT, CDR2 YNNKEL (reference sequence). The CDR3 DNA reads as TGTGCCAGCAGCCAAGCGAGCCTTTACAGGGGAGAGACCCAGTACTTC. Translated: CASSQASLYRGETQYF.

As to this clonotype: A read error may account for a junction end that differs from germline. The chain joins TRBV27 to TRBJ2-1; the D is unclear. Germline V gene data show CDR1 as MNHEY and CDR2 as SMNVEV (reference sequence). The CDR3 has 14 residues. The chain's CDR3 is CASSVSPTGNEQFF. CDR3 DNA: TGTGCCAGCAGTGTATCCCCGACGGGCAATGAGCAGTTCTTC.

This clonotype was observed a few times. The gene calls are TRBV10-3 and TRBJ2-5; D might be TRBD1 (5 bases). The CDR3 covers 11 residues. Germline CDR1 reads ENHRY; CDR2 reads SYGVKD. The V and J ends lost 9 bases and 4 bases respectively, with 9 bases between them. CDR3 coding DNA: TGTGCCATTGGGGCTTTAGAGACCCAGTACTTC. Translation: CAIGALETQYF.

The chain links TRBV11-2 to TRBJ2-3; 7 bases match TRBD2. Looked up from germline, CDR1 is SGHAT and CDR2 is FQNNGV. This CDR3 is 16 amino acids long. J gave up 0 bases and V 1 base, and 4 bases lay outside the gene matches. The CDR3: CASSLVIGGSTDTQYF. CDR3 sequence (DNA): TGTGCCAGCAGCTTAGTTATCGGGGGGAGCACAGATACGCAGTATTTT.

This chain links TRBV6-6 with TRBJ1-6, with a tentative D call TRBD1 (5 bases). Trimming pared 6 bases from V and 16 bases from J, leaving 19 bases between. From germline, CDR1 is MNHNY and CDR2 SVGAGI (reference sequence). CDR3 length: 13 residues. In DNA, the CDR3 is TGTGCCAGCAGCCTTGAGGGACCAGCCATTCTCCACTTT. This encodes CASSLEGPAILHF.

This chain connects TRBV6-6 to TRBJ1-2; 7 bases align to TRBD1. Germline loops: CDR1 MNHNY, CDR2 SVGAGI (reference sequence). With V trimmed by 6 bases and J by 4 bases, 5 bases remained unmatched. The length of the CDR3 is 13 residues. CDR3 residues: CASRRGQIYGYTF. As DNA, the CDR3 is TGTGCCAGCAGGAGGGGACAGATCTATGGCTACACCTTC.

Here the CDR3 reads CASSQPGETYEQYF. CDR3 DNA: TGCGCCAGCAGCCAACCGGGAGAAACCTACGAGCAGTACTTC. The rearrangement uses TRBV4-1 and TRBJ2-7, with D perhaps matching TRBD2 (6 bases). This CDR3 spans 14 amino acids. Germline CDR1 is MGHRA and CDR2 is YSYEKL. Trimming left V 2 bases short and J 2 bases short, with 10 bases between.

The chain has TRBV5-1 and TRBJ2-7; D unclear. The V gene lost 9 bases and the J gene lost 3 bases, with 16 bases spanning the gap. This CDR3 is built from 13 residues. CDR1 is SGHRS and CDR2 is YFSETQ in the germline V gene. CDR3 DNA: TGCGCCACCGCCGTACAAACCAACTACGAGCAGTACTTC. Residues: CATAVQTNYEQYF.

The sample holds one count of this clonotype. A single base separates this from a much larger clone, so it may be a read error. Written as DNA, the CDR3 is TGCAGTGCTAGTCAAATTAGCAGAGGGACCTACAATGAGCAGTTCTTC. Its translation: CSASQISRGTYNEQFF. The chain uses TRBV20-1 and TRBJ2-1; maybe TRBD2 (5 bases). Germline CDR1 and CDR2: DFQATT and SNEGSKA (reference sequence). Trimming took 3 bases from V and 2 from J, leaving 17 bases between them. CDR3 length: 16 amino acids.

J is TRBJ2-2 and V is TRBV7-7; tentatively, D is TRBD1 (5 bases). Germline V gives CDR1 SSHAT, CDR2 FNYEAQ (reference sequence). CDR3 length: 16 amino acids. The germline V and J ends were trimmed by 2 bases and 4 bases, with 14 bases remaining between them. The CDR3 reads CASSLRQGLGTGELFF. The CDR3 coding sequence is TGTGCCAGCAGCTTACGGCAGGGTCTGGGCACCGGGGAGCTGTTTTTT.

The chain combines TRBV20-1 with TRBJ2-5, with D possibly being TRBD2 (6 bases). The germline CDR1 and CDR2 sequences are DFQATT and SNEGSKA (reference sequence). V was shortened by 5 bases and J by 1 base, with 11 bases between the two germline ends. The CDR3 loop spans 13 amino acids. DNA for the CDR3: TGCAGTGCTGTAGCGGATTCCCAAGAGACCCAGTACTTC. It translates to CSAVADSQETQYF.

The chain has TRBV29-1 and TRBJ2-3, with TRBD1 identical over 7 bases. The length of the CDR3 is 14 residues. Germline assignment: CDR1 SQVTM and CDR2 ANQGSEA. With V trimmed by 2 bases and J by 1 base, 3 bases remained unmatched. The CDR3 sequence is CSVEPGTGTDTQYF. In DNA form, the CDR3 reads TGCAGCGTTGAACCCGGGACAGGCACAGATACGCAGTATTTT.

Concerning this clonotype itself: The junction differs from germline at one of its ends, possibly a read error. The chain couples TRBV12-3 or TRBV12-4 to TRBJ2-1; 11 bases match TRBD2. There are 16 residues in the CDR3. The CDR3 bases are TGTGCCAGCACTTTAGCGGGAGGGATCGTCTACAATGAGCAGTTCTTC. As protein: CASTLAGGIVYNEQFF.

The rearrangement uses TRBV30 and TRBJ2-7; weak D call: TRBD1 (6 bases). Germline V lookup: CDR1 GTSNPN, CDR2 SVGIG (reference sequence). The CDR3 spans 14 residues. The V end was cut by 0 bases, the J end by 5 bases, with 14 bases between. CDR3 region: CAWSVQGGGDEQYF. CDR3 nucleotides: TGTGCCTGGAGTGTACAGGGTGGTGGGGACGAGCAGTACTTC. Combining the CDR3 with reference TRBV30 and TRBJ2-7 gives the whole variable domain SQTIHQWPATLVQPVGSPLSLECTVEGTSNPNLYWYRQAAGRGLQLLFYSVGIGQISSEVPQNLSASRPQDRQFILSSKKLLLSDSGFYLCAWSVQGGGDEQYFGPGTRLTVT.

The chain employs TRBV4-1 and TRBJ2-7, with 11 bases matching TRBD1. The CDR3 loop spans 15 amino acids. V trimming: 5 bases; J trimming: 2 bases; junction bases outside the gene matches: 5. From germline, CDR1 is MGHRA and CDR2 YSYEKL. CDR3 protein: CASSTGQGVPYEQYF. In nucleotides, the CDR3 is TGCGCCAGCAGCACGGGACAGGGGGTCCCCTACGAGCAGTACTTC.

The rearrangement links TRBV10-2 to TRBJ1-5; no reliable D call. The germline V and J ends were trimmed by 6 bases and 0 bases, with 6 bases remaining between them. Germline lookup yields CDR1 WSHSY and CDR2 SAAADI. The CDR3 length is 13 residues. CDR3 region: CASRENSNQPQHF. CDR3 bases: TGCGCCAGCAGAGAGAATAGCAATCAGCCCCAGCATTTT.

V usage is TRBV12-3 or TRBV12-4 and J usage is TRBJ2-1, with D maybe TRBD1 (6 bases). This CDR3 spans 14 amino acids. With 5 bases removed from V and 7 bases from J, the gap between germline ends came to 15 bases. CDR3 region: CASSPYQGGNEQFF. The CDR3 DNA sequence: TGTGCCAGCAGTCCCTACCAAGGGGGTAATGAGCAGTTCTTC.

The chain uses TRBV12-3 or TRBV12-4 and TRBJ2-5; D may match TRBD1 or TRBD2 (5 bases each). Deletions cut 6 bases from V and 1 base from J, with 18 bases between. The CDR3 length is 16 residues. The CDR3 sequence: CASRQDWPKFQETQYF. DNA for the CDR3: TGTGCCAGCAGACAGGACTGGCCGAAATTCCAAGAGACCCAGTACTTC.

This clonotype was recorded a few times. This chain uses TRBV12-3 or TRBV12-4 with TRBJ2-5; 9 nucleotides agree with TRBD2. This CDR3 comprises 16 residues. V trimming: 5 bases; J trimming: 0 bases; junction bases outside the gene matches: 7. This chain's CDR3 is CASSTRTSEYQETQYF. CDR3 DNA: TGTGCCAGCAGTACCAGGACTAGCGAGTACCAAGAGACCCAGTACTTC.

This clonotype was recorded a few times. The chain uses TRBV18 and TRBJ2-6; tentative D call: TRBD1 (6 bases). The CDR3 has 18 amino acids. Per the germline V gene, CDR1 is KGHSH and CDR2 is LQKENI. V lost 3 bases and J 4 bases, leaving 19 bases between the germline ends. For the CDR3, the DNA is TGTGCCAGCTCACCGTTTCCGATAGGGGGTACCGGGGCCAACGTCCTGACTTTC. Translating gives CASSPFPIGGTGANVLTF.

This clonotype was seen once. The chain combines TRBV7-3 with TRBJ1-1; 9 nucleotides line up with TRBD1. V gave up 4 bases and J gave up 3 bases; unmatched junction bases: 9. The CDR3 is made up of 16 amino acids. From germline, CDR1 is SGHTA and CDR2 FQGTGA. The CDR3 loop reads CASSYLPGQGHTEAFF. For the CDR3, the DNA is TGTGCCAGCAGCTATCTACCGGGACAGGGTCACACTGAAGCTTTCTTT.